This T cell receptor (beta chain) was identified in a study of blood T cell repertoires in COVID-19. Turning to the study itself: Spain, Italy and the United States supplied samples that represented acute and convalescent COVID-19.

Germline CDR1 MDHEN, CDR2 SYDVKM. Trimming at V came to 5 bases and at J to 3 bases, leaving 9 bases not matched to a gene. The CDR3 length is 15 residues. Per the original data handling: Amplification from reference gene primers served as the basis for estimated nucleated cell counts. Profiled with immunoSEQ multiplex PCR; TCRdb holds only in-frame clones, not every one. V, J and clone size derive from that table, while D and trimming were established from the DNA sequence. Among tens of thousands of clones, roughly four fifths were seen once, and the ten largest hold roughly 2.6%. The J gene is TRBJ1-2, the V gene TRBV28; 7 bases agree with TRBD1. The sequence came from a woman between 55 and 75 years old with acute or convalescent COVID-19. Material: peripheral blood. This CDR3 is CASSLYRGADYGYTF. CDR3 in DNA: TGTGCCAGCAGTCTCTACAGGGGAGCCGACTATGGCTACACCTTC.